In this sample, the clone carrying this TCR beta chain turned up once. Primers: 60 Vbeta forward and 13 Jbeta reverse. TCRdb keeps only in-frame clones here, not all; method: immunoSEQ multiplex PCR. Of 140,000 to 150,000 clones in the sample, around 80% were seen once. This entry belongs to a study of cytomegalovirus exposure and HLA in healthy donors. The CDR3 has 14 residues. Per the germline V gene, CDR1 is MNHNS and CDR2 is SASEGT. After removal of 6 bases from V and 4 bases from J, the junction contained 8 bases not matched to a gene. The rearrangement links TRBV6-1 to TRBJ1-2; 7 bases match TRBD1. This TCR was sampled from a boy younger than 10 in good health and CMV-seronegative. Sequencing input: PBMCs. Here the CDR3 reads CASRLPGTVYGYTF. The CDR3 DNA sequence: TGTGCCAGCAGATTACCGGGGACAGTCTATGGCTACACCTTC.